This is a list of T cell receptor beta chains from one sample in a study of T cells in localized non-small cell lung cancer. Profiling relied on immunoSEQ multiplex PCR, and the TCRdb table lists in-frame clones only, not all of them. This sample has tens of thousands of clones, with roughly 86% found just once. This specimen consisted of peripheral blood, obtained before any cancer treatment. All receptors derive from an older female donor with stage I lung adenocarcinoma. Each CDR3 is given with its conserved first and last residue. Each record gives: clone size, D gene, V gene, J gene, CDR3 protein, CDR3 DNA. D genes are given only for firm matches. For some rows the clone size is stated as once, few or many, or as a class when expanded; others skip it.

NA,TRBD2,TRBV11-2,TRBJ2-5,CASSKLSQAGVRETQYF,TGTGCCAGCAGCAAACTGTCCCAAGCGGGAGTGAGGGAGACCCAGTACTTC
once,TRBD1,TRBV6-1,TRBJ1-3,CATRQGRGNTIYF,TGTGCCACCAGACAGGGGAGAGGAAACACCATATATTTT
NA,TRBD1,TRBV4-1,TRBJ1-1,CASSQPGQGKNTEAFF,TGCGCCAGCAGCCAACCTGGACAGGGGAAGAACACTGAAGCTTTCTTT
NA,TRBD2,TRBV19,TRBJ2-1,CASSISGGGGRNEQFF,TGTGCCAGTAGTATCAGTGGCGGGGGGGGTAGAAATGAGCAGTTCTTC
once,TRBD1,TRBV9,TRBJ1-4,CASSAGQGSVEKLFF,TGTGCCAGCAGCGCCGGACAGGGTTCGGTTGAAAAACTGTTTTTT
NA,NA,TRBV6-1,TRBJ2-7,CASKPSGWQDEQYF,TGTGCCAGCAAACCGTCAGGGTGGCAGGACGAGCAGTACTTC
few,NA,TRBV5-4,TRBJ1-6,CASSRDYNSPLHF,TGTGCCAGCAGCCGGGACTATAATTCACCCCTCCACTTT
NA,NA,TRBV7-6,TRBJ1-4,CASSLMRGAGEKLFF,TGTGCCAGCAGCCTTATGCGGGGGGCGGGTGAAAAACTGTTTTTT
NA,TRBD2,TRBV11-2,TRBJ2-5,CASSFNAGGFQETQYF,TGTGCCAGCAGCTTTAACGCGGGGGGATTCCAAGAGACCCAGTACTTC
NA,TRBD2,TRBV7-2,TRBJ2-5,CASSLESGRSETQYF,TGTGCCAGCAGCTTAGAAAGCGGGAGGAGTGAGACCCAGTACTTC
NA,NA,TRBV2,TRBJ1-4,CASSELEKLFF,TGTGCCAGCAGTGAGCTTGAAAAACTGTTTTTT